This T cell receptor (beta chain) stems from a study of T cells after yellow fever vaccination. The wider study: With SMART-Seq v4 Ultra Low Input, the fractions containing low cell numbers were prepared.

There are a few counts of this clonotype. Antigen unknown. Whole-study findings and limits: Reappearance after the booster was observed for most primary-vaccination clones (roughly 97% CD4, approximately 90% CD8). When the response was secondary, it was weaker but reached its peak faster, day 5 versus 15.

Germline CDR1 and CDR2: DFQATT and SNEGSKA (reference sequence). Between the trimmed V and J ends, which lost 6 bases and 6 bases, there was a span of 9 bases. This CDR3 contains 11 residues. Synthesis of TCR cDNA relied on 5'RACE template switching, which attached a universal primer site and UMIs. TCRdb analysed the 5' RACE reads with MiXCR anew, one entry per CDR3 protein. The data show about 73,000 distinct CDR3 sequences, 7.7% seen once. This chain joins TRBV20-1 and TRBJ2-4; D tentatively reads TRBD1 or TRBD2 (6 bases each). This sequence was found in a man in his thirties or forties who received the YFV17D yellow fever vaccine. The specimen comprised CD8+ T cells sorted from PBMCs, sampled on the day of the yellow fever booster vaccination. The CDR3 DNA reads as TGCAGTGCAGGGGGAGGAAACATTCAGTACTTC. It codes for CSAGGGNIQYF.